These 5 T cell receptor beta chains share one sample of origin, sequenced in a study of T-cell memory formation after mild COVID-19 (dated by TCRdb to about 2021). Library generation was performed with 5' RACE. For sequencing, an Illumina NovaSeq 6000 was employed. TCRdb ran its own pipeline on the public reads, namely fastp trimming at Q25 and MiXCR clone calling, and kept in-frame beta chains. Under each unique CDR3 protein, matching rows form one entry showing the most common genes and DNA. The sample table lists over 350,000 distinct CDR3 sequences, roughly 15% of them with a count of one. Around a fifth of the sample belongs to the ten largest clones. The source material was PBMCs or a T cell subset sorted from them (not recorded which). The receptor set was obtained from a man aged 18 to 30 who had mild COVID-19 (a few samples of this study predate the infection). The sample titles of this study are shuffled in the database, so cell type and time point are left out; the donor was told from shared clones.

This chain connects TRBV5-1 to TRBJ1-3; no clear D. Germline V gene lookup returns CDR1 SGHRS and CDR2 YFSETQ. V was shortened by 6 bases and J by 2 bases, with 9 bases between the two germline ends. This CDR3 region has 13 residues. The CDR3 DNA follows: TGCGCCAGCAATGGGGAGACTGGAAACACCATATATTTT. Its translation is CASNGETGNTIYF.

This clonotype was recorded a few times. The chain is built from TRBV12-3 or TRBV12-4 and TRBJ2-5; no firm D call. The CDR3 is 12 residues long. V was shortened by 7 bases and J by 4 bases, with 10 bases between the two germline ends. CDR3 coding DNA: TGTGCCAGCACCATGGTCTCAGAGACCCAGTACTTC. Encoded protein: CASTMVSETQYF.

This clonotype was detected only a few times. The chain joins TRBV4-3 to TRBJ2-1; D is ambiguous. Germline assignment: CDR1 LGHNA and CDR2 YSLEER. The CDR3 contains 17 residues. V gave up 1 base and J gave up 2 bases, with 15 bases separating them. CDR3 nucleotide sequence: TGCGCCAGCAGCCAAGGGTGGTCTGTGCCTCCCTACAATGAGCAGTTCTTC. This codes for CASSQGWSVPPYNEQFF.

Only a few counts were recorded for this clonotype. The junction departs from the called germline gene at one end, perhaps through a read error. The chain recombines TRBV5-1 with TRBJ1-1; 8 nucleotides line up with TRBD1. Germline CDR1 reads SGHRS; CDR2 reads YFSETQ. The CDR3 covers 16 residues. The DNA of the CDR3 is TGCGCCAGCAGCTTGGCGACAGGGGACGGGAACACTGAAGCTTCCTTT. Residues: CASSLATGDGNTEASF.

This sequence joins TRBV28 and TRBJ2-4; D is possibly TRBD2 (6 bases). The germline V and J ends were trimmed by 3 bases and 3 bases, with 9 bases remaining between them. The CDR3 length is 14 residues. Germline V gives CDR1 MDHEN, CDR2 SYDVKM. This CDR3 reads CASSFSRGKNIQYF. CDR3 DNA sequence: TGTGCCAGCAGTTTTTCGCGGGGCAAAAACATTCAGTACTTC.